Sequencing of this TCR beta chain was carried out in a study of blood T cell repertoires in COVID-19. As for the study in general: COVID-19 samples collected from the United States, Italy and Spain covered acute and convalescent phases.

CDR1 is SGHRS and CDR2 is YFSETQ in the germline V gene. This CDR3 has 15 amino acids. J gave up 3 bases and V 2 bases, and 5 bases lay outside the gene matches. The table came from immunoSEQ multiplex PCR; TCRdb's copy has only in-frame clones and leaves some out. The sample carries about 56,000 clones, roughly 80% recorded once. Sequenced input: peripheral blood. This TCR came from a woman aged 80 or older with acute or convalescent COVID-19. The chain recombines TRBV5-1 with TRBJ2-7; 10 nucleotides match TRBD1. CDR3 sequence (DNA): TGCGCCAGCAGCTTCAGCGGGACAGGGGACTACGAGCAGTACTTC. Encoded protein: CASSFSGTGDYEQYF.